The rows below give T cell receptor beta chains drawn from one sample of a study of T cell changes during pregnancy in multiple sclerosis. Assay used: immunoSEQ multiplex PCR; TCRdb lists only in-frame clones, some missing. The top ten hold more than 2% of the sample, which has around 69,000 clones, about 90% seen once. This specimen was peripheral blood, taken in the second trimester of pregnancy. Source of these receptors: a female donor in good health, enrolled as a control in a pregnancy study. The CDR3 runs from the conserved cysteine through the conserved F or W.

TRBJ2-1 | TRBV5-1 | CPRGGDPSYNEQFF
TRBJ1-2 | TRBV28 | CASSLSGQNYGYTF
TRBJ1-1 | TRBV14 | CASSSRGWGTEAFF
TRBJ1-5 | TRBV27 | CASSPEDSANQPQHF
TRBJ2-7 | TRBV18 | CASSPNPGRDYEQYF
TRBJ1-5 | TRBV9 | CASSFGQGVNQPQHF
TRBJ2-7 | TRBV11-3 | CASSRDSTRYEQYF
TRBJ2-1 | TRBV5-1 | CASSLGWGGGSYNEQFF
TRBJ2-1 | TRBV9 | CASSPQGAGATIGFF
TRBJ1-1 | TRBV30 | CAWSTALRAEAFF
TRBJ1-1 | TRBV5-1 | CASSLYTPSTETEAFF
TRBJ1-1 | TRBV7-8 | CASSLGGTGRQNTEAFF
TRBJ2-7 | TRBV27 | CASSPGLAGAGEQYF
TRBJ2-1 | TRBV5-8 | CASSSLWRGSYNEQFF
TRBJ2-1 | TRBV5-1 | CASGRDGRAYNEQFF
TRBJ2-3 | TRBV5-4 | CASSPGGLAGAVDTQYF
TRBJ1-4 | TRBV28 | CASSGQDATNEKLFF